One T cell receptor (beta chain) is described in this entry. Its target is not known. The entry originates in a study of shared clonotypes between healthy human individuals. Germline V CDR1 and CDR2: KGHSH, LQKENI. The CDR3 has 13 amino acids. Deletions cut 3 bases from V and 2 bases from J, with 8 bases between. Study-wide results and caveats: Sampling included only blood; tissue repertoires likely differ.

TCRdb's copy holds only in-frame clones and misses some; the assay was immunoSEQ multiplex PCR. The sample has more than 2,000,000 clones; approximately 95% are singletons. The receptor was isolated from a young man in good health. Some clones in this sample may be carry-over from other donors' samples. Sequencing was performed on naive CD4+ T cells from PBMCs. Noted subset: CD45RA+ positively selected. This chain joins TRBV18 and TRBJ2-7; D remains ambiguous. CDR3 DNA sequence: TGTGCCAGCTCACCCCGACCTACCTACGAGCAGTACTTC. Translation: CASSPRPTYEQYF.